This T cell receptor beta chain derives from a study of cytomegalovirus exposure and HLA in healthy donors. The PCR employed 60 Vbeta primers together with 13 Jbeta primers. Clones were sequenced by immunoSEQ multiplex PCR, and TCRdb holds only the in-frame ones, with some missing. The sample lists fewer than 45,000 clones; 75% to 85% were seen once. The CDR3 runs to 14 residues. The V and J ends lost 4 bases and 3 bases respectively, with 10 bases between them. Per germline, CDR1 SGHNT and CDR2 YYREEE (reference sequence). The rearrangement joins TRBV5-4 to TRBJ1-4; a possible D gene is TRBD1 (5 bases). The sequenced sample was PBMCs. The clonotype was recovered from a male donor in good health and CMV-seronegative. Here the CDR3 reads CASSHGGSNEKLFF. The CDR3, as DNA: TGTGCCAGCAGCCATGGGGGGTCTAATGAAAAACTGTTTTTT.